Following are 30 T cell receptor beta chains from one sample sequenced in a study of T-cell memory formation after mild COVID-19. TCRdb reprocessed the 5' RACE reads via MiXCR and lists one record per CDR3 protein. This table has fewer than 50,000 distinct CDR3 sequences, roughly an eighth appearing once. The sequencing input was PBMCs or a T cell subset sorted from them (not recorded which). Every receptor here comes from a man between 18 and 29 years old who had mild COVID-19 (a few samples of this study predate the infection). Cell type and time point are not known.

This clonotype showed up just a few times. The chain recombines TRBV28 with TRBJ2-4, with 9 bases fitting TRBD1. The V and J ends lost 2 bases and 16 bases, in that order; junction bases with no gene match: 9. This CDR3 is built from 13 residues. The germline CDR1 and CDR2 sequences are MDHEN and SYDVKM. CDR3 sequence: CASSLTLDRGPYF. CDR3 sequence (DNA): TGTGCCAGCAGTTTAACCTTGGACAGGGGCCCTTACTTC.

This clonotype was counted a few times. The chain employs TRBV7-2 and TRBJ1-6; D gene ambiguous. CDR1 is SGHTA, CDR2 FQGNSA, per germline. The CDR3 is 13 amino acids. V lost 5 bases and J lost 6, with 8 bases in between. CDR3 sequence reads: CASSADTNSPLHF. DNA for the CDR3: TGTGCCAGCAGCGCCGATACTAATTCACCCCTCCACTTT.

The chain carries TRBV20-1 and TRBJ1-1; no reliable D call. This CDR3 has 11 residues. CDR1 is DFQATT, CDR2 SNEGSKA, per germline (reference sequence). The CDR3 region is CSPVGETEAFF. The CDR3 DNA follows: TGCAGCCCCGTAGGAGAAACTGAAGCTTTCTTT.

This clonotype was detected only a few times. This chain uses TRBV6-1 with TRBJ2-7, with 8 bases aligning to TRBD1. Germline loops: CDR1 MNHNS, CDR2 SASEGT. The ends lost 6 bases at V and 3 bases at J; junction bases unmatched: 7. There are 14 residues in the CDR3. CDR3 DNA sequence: TGTGCCAGCAGGGAGGACAGGGCCCGCTACGAGCAGTACGTC. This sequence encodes CASREDRARYEQYV.

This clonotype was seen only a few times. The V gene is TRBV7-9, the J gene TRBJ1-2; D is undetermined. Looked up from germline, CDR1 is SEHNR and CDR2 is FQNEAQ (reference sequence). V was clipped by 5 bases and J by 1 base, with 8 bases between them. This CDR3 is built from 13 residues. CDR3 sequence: CASSLTDNYGYTF. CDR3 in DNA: TGTGCCAGCAGCCTTACGGATAACTATGGCTACACCTTC.

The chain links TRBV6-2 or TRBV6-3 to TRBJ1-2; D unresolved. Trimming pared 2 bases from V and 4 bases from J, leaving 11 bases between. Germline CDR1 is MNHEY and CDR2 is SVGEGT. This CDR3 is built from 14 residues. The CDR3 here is CASSYDSASYGYTF. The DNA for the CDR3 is TGTGCCAGCAGTTACGATTCCGCAAGCTATGGCTACACCTTC.

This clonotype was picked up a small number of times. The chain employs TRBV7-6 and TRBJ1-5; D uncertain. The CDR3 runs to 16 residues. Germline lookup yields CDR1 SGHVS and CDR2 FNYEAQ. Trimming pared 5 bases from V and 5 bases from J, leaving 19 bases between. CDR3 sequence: CASSPEIGRVYQPQHF. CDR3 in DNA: TGTGCCAGCAGCCCAGAAATAGGGAGAGTCTATCAGCCCCAGCATTTT.

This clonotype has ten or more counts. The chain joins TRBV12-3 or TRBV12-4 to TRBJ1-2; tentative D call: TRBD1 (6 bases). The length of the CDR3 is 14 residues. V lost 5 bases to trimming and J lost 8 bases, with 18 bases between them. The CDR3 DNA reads TGTGCCAGCAGTCCGGGGGGTTCCGGGGGCGGCTACACCTTC. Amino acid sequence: CASSPGGSGGGYTF.

The DNA of the CDR3 is TGTGCCAGTAGGGAGTACCAGGGCCTCGAGCAGTACTTC. It encodes CASREYQGLEQYF. This sequence joins TRBV19 and TRBJ2-7; D might be TRBD1 (5 bases). V lost 6 bases to trimming and J lost 6 bases, with 15 bases between them. This CDR3 contains 13 residues. From germline, CDR1 is LNHDA and CDR2 SQIVND (reference sequence).

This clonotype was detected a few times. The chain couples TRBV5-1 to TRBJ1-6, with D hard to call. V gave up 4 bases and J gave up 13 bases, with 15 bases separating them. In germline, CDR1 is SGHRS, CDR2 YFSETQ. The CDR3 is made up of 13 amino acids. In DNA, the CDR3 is TGCGCCAGCAGCCCACTGACGGCCAGCCCCCTCCACTTT. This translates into CASSPLTASPLHF.

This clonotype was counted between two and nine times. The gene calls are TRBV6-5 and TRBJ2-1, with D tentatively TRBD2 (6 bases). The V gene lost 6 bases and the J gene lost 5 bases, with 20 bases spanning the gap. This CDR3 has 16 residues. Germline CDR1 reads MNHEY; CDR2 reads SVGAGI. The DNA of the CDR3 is TGTGCCAGCAGCCCCGGGAGCGCCCAGGGTAACAATGAGCAGTTCTTC. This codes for CASSPGSAQGNNEQFF.

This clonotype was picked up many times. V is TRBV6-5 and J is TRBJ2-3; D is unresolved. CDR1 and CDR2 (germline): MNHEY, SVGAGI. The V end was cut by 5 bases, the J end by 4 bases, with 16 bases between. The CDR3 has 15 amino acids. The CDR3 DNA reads TGTGCCAGCAGTCCATGGACCGCAGTAGCAGATACGCAGTATTTT. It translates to CASSPWTAVADTQYF.

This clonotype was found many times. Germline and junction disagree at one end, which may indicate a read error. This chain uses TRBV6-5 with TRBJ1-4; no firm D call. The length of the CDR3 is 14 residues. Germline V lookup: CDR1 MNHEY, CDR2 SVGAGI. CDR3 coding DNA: TGTGCCAGCAGACTCACGAGGTCTAAAGAAAAACTGTTTTTT. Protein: CASRLTRSKEKLFF.

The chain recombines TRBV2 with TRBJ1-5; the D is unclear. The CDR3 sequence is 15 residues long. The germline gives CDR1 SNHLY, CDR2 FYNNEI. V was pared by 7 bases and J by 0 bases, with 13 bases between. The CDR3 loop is CASNSDGYSNQPQHF. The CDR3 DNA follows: TGTGCCAGCAACTCCGACGGTTATAGCAATCAGCCCCAGCATTTT.

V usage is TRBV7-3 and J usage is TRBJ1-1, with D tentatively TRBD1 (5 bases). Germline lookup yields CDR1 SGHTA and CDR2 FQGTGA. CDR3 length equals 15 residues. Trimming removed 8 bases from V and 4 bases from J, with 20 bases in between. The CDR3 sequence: CASSTWGGRGTEAFF. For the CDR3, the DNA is TGTGCCAGCTCAACATGGGGGGGGAGGGGCACTGAAGCTTTCTTT.

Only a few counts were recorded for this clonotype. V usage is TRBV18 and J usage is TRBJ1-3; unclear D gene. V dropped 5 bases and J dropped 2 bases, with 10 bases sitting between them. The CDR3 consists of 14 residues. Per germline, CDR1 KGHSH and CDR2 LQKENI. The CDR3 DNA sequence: TGTGCCAGCTCAAAGTCCGCGGCTGGAAACACCATATATTTT. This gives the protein CASSKSAAGNTIYF.

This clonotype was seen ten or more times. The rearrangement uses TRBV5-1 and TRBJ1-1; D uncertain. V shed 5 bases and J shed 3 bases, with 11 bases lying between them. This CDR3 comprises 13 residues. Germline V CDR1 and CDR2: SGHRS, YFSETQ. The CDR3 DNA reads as TGCGCCAGCAGAAGCAGGAGGGACACTGAAGCTTTCTTT. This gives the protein CASRSRRDTEAFF.

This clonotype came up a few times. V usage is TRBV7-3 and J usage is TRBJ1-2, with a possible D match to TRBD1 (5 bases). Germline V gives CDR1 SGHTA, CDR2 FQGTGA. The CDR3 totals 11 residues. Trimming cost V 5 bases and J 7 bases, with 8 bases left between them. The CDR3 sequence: CASSAGSGYTF. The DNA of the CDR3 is TGTGCCAGCAGCGCAGGGTCTGGCTACACCTTC.

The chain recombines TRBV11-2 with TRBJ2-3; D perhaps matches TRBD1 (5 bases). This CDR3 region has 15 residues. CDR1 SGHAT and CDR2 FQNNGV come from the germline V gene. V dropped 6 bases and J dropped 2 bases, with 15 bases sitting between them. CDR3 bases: TGTGCCAGCAGGGGTCTCAGGGTCCACACAGATACGCAGTATTTT. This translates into CASRGLRVHTDTQYF.

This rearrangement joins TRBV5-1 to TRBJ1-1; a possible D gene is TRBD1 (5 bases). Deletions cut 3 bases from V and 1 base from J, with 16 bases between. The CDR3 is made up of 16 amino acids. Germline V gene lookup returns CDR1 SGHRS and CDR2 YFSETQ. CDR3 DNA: TGCGCCAGCAGCTGGGGCCCCATAACAAGGAACACTGAAGCTTTCTTT. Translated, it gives CASSWGPITRNTEAFF.

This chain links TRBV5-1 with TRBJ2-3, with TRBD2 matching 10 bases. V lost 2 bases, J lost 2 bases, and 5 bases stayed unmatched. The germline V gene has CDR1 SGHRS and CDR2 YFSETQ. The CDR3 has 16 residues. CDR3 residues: CASSLSLAGDTDTQYF. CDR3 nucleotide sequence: TGCGCCAGCAGCTTATCCCTAGCGGGGGACACAGATACGCAGTATTTT.

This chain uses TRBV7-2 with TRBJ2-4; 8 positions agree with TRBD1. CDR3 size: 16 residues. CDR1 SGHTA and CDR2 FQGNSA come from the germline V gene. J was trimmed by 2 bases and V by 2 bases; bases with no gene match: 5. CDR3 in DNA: TGTGCCAGCAGCTTAACTAGGACAGGGACCAAAAACATTCAGTACTTC. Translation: CASSLTRTGTKNIQYF.

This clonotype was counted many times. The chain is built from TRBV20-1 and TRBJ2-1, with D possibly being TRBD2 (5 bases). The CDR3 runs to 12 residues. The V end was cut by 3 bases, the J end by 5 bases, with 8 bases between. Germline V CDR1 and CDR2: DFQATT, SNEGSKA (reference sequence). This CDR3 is CSARFGDNEQFF. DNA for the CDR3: TGCAGTGCTAGGTTCGGGGACAATGAGCAGTTCTTC.

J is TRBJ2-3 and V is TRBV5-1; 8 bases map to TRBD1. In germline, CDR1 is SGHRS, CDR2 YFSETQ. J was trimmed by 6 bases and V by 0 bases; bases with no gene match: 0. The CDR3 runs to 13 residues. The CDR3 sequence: CASSLAGGDTQYF. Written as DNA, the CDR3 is TGCGCCAGCAGCTTGGCAGGGGGCGATACGCAGTATTTT.

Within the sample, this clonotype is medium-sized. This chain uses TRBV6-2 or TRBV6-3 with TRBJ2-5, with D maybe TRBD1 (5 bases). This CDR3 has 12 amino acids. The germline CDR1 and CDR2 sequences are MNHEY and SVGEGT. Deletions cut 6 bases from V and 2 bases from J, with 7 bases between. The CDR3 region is CASSDSQETQYF. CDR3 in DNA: TGTGCCAGCAGCGACAGTCAAGAGACCCAGTACTTC.

The CDR3 region is CASSLAGGIFTGELFF. The CDR3 nucleotides are TGTGCCAGCAGTCTTGCGGGGGGCATCTTCACCGGGGAGCTGTTTTTT. The chain recombines TRBV6-2 or TRBV6-3 with TRBJ2-2, with TRBD2 matching 8 bases. Germline V CDR1 and CDR2: MNHEY, SVGEGT. V lost 5 bases, J lost 4 bases, and 9 bases stayed unmatched. The CDR3 sequence is 16 residues long.

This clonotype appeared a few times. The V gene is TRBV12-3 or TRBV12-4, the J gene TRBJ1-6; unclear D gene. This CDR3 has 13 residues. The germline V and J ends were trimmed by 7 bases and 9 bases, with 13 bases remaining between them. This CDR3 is CASIQQRGSPLHF. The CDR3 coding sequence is TGTGCCAGCATCCAGCAGAGAGGTTCACCCCTCCACTTT.

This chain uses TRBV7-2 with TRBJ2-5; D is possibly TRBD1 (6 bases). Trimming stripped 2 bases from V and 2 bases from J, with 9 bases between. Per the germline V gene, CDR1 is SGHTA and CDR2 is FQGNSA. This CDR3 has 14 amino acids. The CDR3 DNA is TGTGCCAGCAGCTTAAACAGGGATCAAGAGACCCAGTACTTC. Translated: CASSLNRDQETQYF.

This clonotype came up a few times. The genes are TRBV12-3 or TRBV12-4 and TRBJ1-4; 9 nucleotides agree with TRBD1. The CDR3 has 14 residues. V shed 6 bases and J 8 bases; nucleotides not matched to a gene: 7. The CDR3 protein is CASRTDRGNEKLFF. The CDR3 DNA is TGTGCCAGCAGAACGGACAGGGGCAACGAAAAACTGTTTTTT.

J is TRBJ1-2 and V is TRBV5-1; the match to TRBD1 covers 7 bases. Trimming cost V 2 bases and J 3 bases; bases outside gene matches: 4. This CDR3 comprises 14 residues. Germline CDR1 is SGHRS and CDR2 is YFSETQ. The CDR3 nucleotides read TGCGCCAGCAGCTTCCCCGGACAGGACTATGGCTACACCTTC. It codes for CASSFPGQDYGYTF.